The 24 T cell receptor beta chains listed next were all sequenced from one sample in a study of CD8+ T cells in alopecia areata. RNA extraction and reverse transcription yielded cDNA as sequencing template. Clones were sequenced by immunoSEQ multiplex PCR, and TCRdb holds only the in-frame ones, with some missing. Of some 150,000 clones listed, approximately 70% are singletons. This specimen consisted of CD8+ T cells sorted from blood, obtained at week 0. The receptors were gathered from a human donor with alopecia areata.

The V call is TRBV6-1, the J call TRBJ2-5; D possibly corresponds to TRBD1 (6 bases). In germline, CDR1 is MNHNS, CDR2 SASEGT. CDR3 size: 14 residues. V dropped 7 bases and J dropped 5 bases, with 17 bases sitting between them. This CDR3 reads CASKGPQGLETQYF. CDR3 bases: TGTGCCAGCAAAGGGCCGCAGGGGTTGGAGACCCAGTACTTC.

This clone was seen more than once but under ten times. V is TRBV5-1 and J is TRBJ2-7; 12 bases are shared with TRBD1. The germline V gene has CDR1 SGHRS and CDR2 YFSETQ. The CDR3 has 19 amino acids. Unmatched junction bases numbered 19, after V lost 0 bases and J lost 9 bases. This CDR3 is CASSLVPLFRDRGPNRQYF. The CDR3 coding sequence is TGCGCCAGCAGCTTGGTTCCTCTTTTCCGGGACAGGGGGCCGAATAGGCAGTACTTC.

The V and J genes are TRBV13 and TRBJ1-5; D is perhaps TRBD1 (5 bases). Trimming took off 3 bases at V and 6 bases at J, with 6 bases between the two ends. The CDR3 sequence is 12 residues long. Germline lookup yields CDR1 PRHDT and CDR2 FYEKMQ (reference sequence). The CDR3 DNA reads TGTGCCAGCAGCTTGCAGGGTCAGCCCCAGCATTTT. It specifies CASSLQGQPQHF.

On this clone: One end of the junction fails to match germline, which may point to a read error. V gene TRBV7-3 combines with J gene TRBJ2-5; D might be TRBD1 (7 bases). Per germline, CDR1 SGHTA and CDR2 FQGTGA. The CDR3 covers 16 residues. The CDR3 loop is CASSPPGGSDQETQYF. The DNA of the CDR3 is TGCGCCAGCAGCCCCCCAGGGGGGAGCGACCAAGAGACCCAGTACTTC.

The gene calls are TRBV29-1 and TRBJ2-7; D might be TRBD1 or TRBD2, each matching 6 bases. In germline, CDR1 is SQVTM, CDR2 ANQGSEA. The V and J ends lost 5 bases and 0 bases respectively, with 17 bases between them. This CDR3 spans 15 amino acids. CDR3 sequence reads: CSVSTVGGYSYEQYF. The CDR3 DNA is TGCAGCGTTTCCACCGTAGGGGGGTACTCCTACGAGCAGTACTTC.

This clone has a handful of counts. The genes are TRBV7-9 and TRBJ2-7, with 9 nucleotides matching TRBD1. Trimming removed 5 bases from V and 2 bases from J; junction bases left unmatched: 4. CDR3 length: 14 residues. Germline CDR1 reads SEHNR; CDR2 reads FQNEAQ (reference sequence). The CDR3 region is CASSPRTGAYEQYF. DNA for the CDR3: TGTGCCAGCAGCCCGAGGACAGGGGCCTACGAGCAGTACTTC.

This clone was detected only once. The V call is TRBV5-1, the J call TRBJ1-2; D not certain. Trimming removed 4 bases from V and 1 base from J, with 14 bases in between. There are 15 residues in the CDR3. Germline V gives CDR1 SGHRS, CDR2 YFSETQ. CDR3 sequence: CASSPPEPGNYGYTF. The CDR3 bases are TGCGCCAGCAGCCCACCCGAGCCGGGTAACTATGGCTACACCTTC.

The chain couples TRBV7-8 to TRBJ1-2; TRBD1 matches at 7 bases. The CDR3 spans 16 residues. Germline V gene sequence: CDR1 SGHVS, CDR2 FQNEAQ. The V and J ends lost 2 bases and 4 bases, in that order; junction bases with no gene match: 10. CDR3 DNA sequence: TGTGCCAGCAGCTTAAACCCGACAGGGTCCCCCTATGGCTACACCTTC. This codes for CASSLNPTGSPYGYTF.

Concerning this clone itself: The sample contains more than one DNA sequence encoding this CDR3. V is TRBV27 and J is TRBJ1-2; D remains ambiguous. V was pared by 2 bases and J by 2 bases, with 6 bases between. The germline V gene has CDR1 MNHEY and CDR2 SMNVEV (reference sequence). This CDR3 has 13 amino acids. The CDR3 nucleotides read TGTGCCAGCAGTTTAAGTGGGAACTATGGCTACACCTTC. Its protein product is CASSLSGNYGYTF.

V is TRBV5-6 and J is TRBJ1-6; D remains ambiguous. Between the trimmed V and J ends, which lost 0 bases and 10 bases, there was a span of 8 bases. CDR3 length equals 13 residues. Germline lookup yields CDR1 SGHDT and CDR2 YYEEEE. In nucleotides, the CDR3 is TGTGCCAGCAGCTTGGGGCGAGGCTCACCCCTCCACTTT. This translates into CASSLGRGSPLHF. Looking up the rest from reference TRBV5-6 and TRBJ1-6 gives the full variable domain: DAGVTQSPTHLIKTRGQQVTLRCSPKSGHDTVSWYQQALGQGPQFIFQYYEEEERQRGNFPDRFSGHQFPNYSSELNVNALLLGDSALYLCASSLGRGSPLHFGNGTRLTVT.

The chain employs TRBV4-1 and TRBJ2-2; unclear D gene. The CDR3 extends over 11 amino acids. V lost 1 base and J lost 7, with 1 base in between. The germline gives CDR1 MGHRA, CDR2 YSYEKL. For the CDR3, the DNA is TGCGCCAGCAGCCAAGTCGGGGAGCTGTTTTTT. It encodes CASSQVGELFF.

The count of this clone is one. The rearrangement uses TRBV30 and TRBJ1-1, with D hard to call. The length of the CDR3 is 14 residues. Germline loops: CDR1 GTSNPN, CDR2 SVGIG (reference sequence). Trimming pared 0 bases from V and 9 bases from J, leaving 17 bases between. The CDR3 is CAWSVLRKKSKAFF. The CDR3 bases are TGTGCCTGGAGTGTACTCAGGAAAAAATCAAAAGCTTTCTTT. Drawing the rest from reference TRBV30 and TRBJ1-1, the complete variable domain is SQTIHQWPATLVQPVGSPLSLECTVEGTSNPNLYWYRQAAGRGLQLLFYSVGIGQISSEVPQNLSASRPQDRQFILSSKKLLLSDSGFYLCAWSVLRKKSKAFFGQGTRLTVV.

This clone was recorded only once. The chain uses TRBV5-6 and TRBJ2-7, with no clear D. V was shortened by 1 base and J by 3 bases, with 8 bases between the two germline ends. Germline V gene sequence: CDR1 SGHDT, CDR2 YYEEEE. CDR3 length equals 13 residues. As DNA, the CDR3 is TGTGCCAGCAGCTTGAGATGGATCTACGAGCAGTACTTC. Protein sequence: CASSLRWIYEQYF.

The chain links TRBV5-1 to TRBJ2-1, with D perhaps matching TRBD1 or TRBD2 (6 bases each). Germline lookup yields CDR1 SGHRS and CDR2 YFSETQ. This CDR3 has 18 residues. V dropped 0 bases and J dropped 2 bases, with 18 bases sitting between them. The CDR3 coding sequence is TGCGCCAGCAGCTTGGGAGGGGGGAAGGGCTTTGCCTACAATGAGCAGTTCTTC. Its protein is CASSLGGGKGFAYNEQFF.

CDR3 in amino acids: CASSEAPERLYEQYF. CDR3 coding DNA: TGTGCCAGCAGTGAAGCGCCGGAGCGGCTCTACGAGCAGTACTTC. The chain is built from TRBV6-1 and TRBJ2-7, with D possibly being TRBD2 (5 bases). V lost 0 bases and J lost 3, with 12 bases in between. The germline V gene encodes CDR1 MNHNS and CDR2 SASEGT. CDR3 length: 15 amino acids.

This clone was detected a few times. The chain links TRBV6-5 to TRBJ1-5; D call uncertain. V gave up 3 bases and J gave up 2 bases, with 11 bases separating them. CDR1 is MNHEY and CDR2 is SVGAGI in the germline V gene. The CDR3 is 15 amino acids. In DNA form, the CDR3 reads TGTGCCAGCAGTTATACTAGCGGGGGCAATCAGCCCCAGCATTTT. Protein sequence: CASSYTSGGNQPQHF.

This clone was counted a few times. The chain carries TRBV30 and TRBJ1-2, with 7 bases lining up with TRBD1. The CDR3 length is 12 residues. V was pared by 4 bases and J by 7 bases, with 6 bases of the junction left unmatched. Germline V gene data show CDR1 as GTSNPN and CDR2 as SVGIG (reference sequence). This CDR3 is CAWKEGARGYTF. The CDR3 DNA reads as TGTGCCTGGAAGGAGGGGGCGCGTGGCTACACCTTC.

V and J are TRBV30 and TRBJ2-7, with 7 nucleotides matching TRBD1. CDR1 and CDR2 from the germline V gene are GTSNPN and SVGIG (reference sequence). V lost 4 bases, J lost 1 base, and 4 bases stayed unmatched. The CDR3 extends over 13 amino acids. CDR3 in amino acids: CAWNQGVSYEQYF. The CDR3, as DNA: TGTGCCTGGAATCAGGGGGTTTCCTACGAGCAGTACTTC.

The chain carries TRBV5-6 and TRBJ2-7; 7 bases are shared with TRBD2. The CDR3 sequence is 14 residues long. The J segment lost 5 bases and the V segment lost 0 bases, leaving 5 bases of the junction unmatched. Per germline, CDR1 SGHDT and CDR2 YYEEEE. The CDR3 loop reads CASSLGRGIDEQYF. For the CDR3, the DNA is TGTGCCAGCAGCTTGGGGCGGGGGATCGACGAGCAGTACTTC.

The V call is TRBV29-1, the J call TRBJ2-7; D may be TRBD1 or TRBD2 (5 bases each). In germline, CDR1 is SQVTM, CDR2 ANQGSEA. V was trimmed by 6 bases and J by 7 bases, leaving 16 bases between them. The CDR3 totals 12 residues. CDR3 sequence: CSVGTAFGEQYF. CDR3 coding DNA: TGCAGCGTCGGGACCGCCTTTGGGGAGCAGTACTTC.

The chain employs TRBV11-2 and TRBJ2-7; D is unclear. Trimming cost V 2 bases and J 3 bases, with 8 bases left between them. The CDR3 runs 13 residues. Germline V CDR1 and CDR2: SGHAT, FQNNGV. CDR3 coding DNA: TGTGCCAGCAGCTTAAGGAATATCTACGAGCAGTACTTC. It is translated as CASSLRNIYEQYF.

The CDR3 protein is CAWGGGSNQPQHF. The CDR3 coding sequence is TGTGCCTGGGGGGGAGGGAGCAATCAGCCCCAGCATTTT. This sequence joins TRBV30 and TRBJ1-5; D might be TRBD1 (5 bases). Germline lookup yields CDR1 GTSNPN and CDR2 SVGIG (reference sequence). V was pared by 5 bases and J by 1 base, with 9 bases between. The CDR3 consists of 13 residues. The complete variable domain, with remaining parts taken from reference TRBV30 and TRBJ1-5, reads SQTIHQWPATLVQPVGSPLSLECTVEGTSNPNLYWYRQAAGRGLQLLFYSVGIGQISSEVPQNLSASRPQDRQFILSSKKLLLSDSGFYLCAWGGGSNQPQHFGDGTRLSIL.

CDR3 bases: TGTGCCAGCAGCTTGGGAAGCGGGTACGAGCAGTACTTC. Its protein is CASSLGSGYEQYF. The chain has TRBV5-6 and TRBJ2-7; maybe TRBD2 (6 bases). With 0 bases removed from V and 4 bases from J, the gap between germline ends came to 8 bases. Germline CDR1 reads SGHDT; CDR2 reads YYEEEE. There are 13 residues in the CDR3. The entire variable domain, with the rest obtained from reference TRBV5-6 and TRBJ2-7, is as follows: DAGVTQSPTHLIKTRGQQVTLRCSPKSGHDTVSWYQQALGQGPQFIFQYYEEEERQRGNFPDRFSGHQFPNYSSELNVNALLLGDSALYLCASSLGSGYEQYFGPGTRLTVT.

The chain couples TRBV29-1 to TRBJ2-3; TRBD2 matches at 11 bases. V shed 4 bases, J shed 0 bases, and the junction held 12 bases outside the gene matches. Germline CDR1 reads SQVTM; CDR2 reads ANQGSEA. The CDR3 contains 18 residues. This chain's CDR3 is CSVGITGTSGPSTDTQYF. The CDR3 DNA sequence: TGCAGCGTTGGAATCACCGGGACTAGCGGACCCAGCACAGATACGCAGTATTTT.